These 32 T cell receptor beta chains were sequenced from one sample in a study of blood T cells in healthy people across ages (dated by TCRdb to the mid-2010s). The library was produced with 5' RACE. The data were produced on an Illumina HiSeq 2500. A second PCR of roughly 7 to 11 cycles was performed with a sample-barcoded 5' primer and a J-beta primer mix. TCRdb handled the public reads itself, with Q25 trimming in fastp and clone calling in MiXCR, and kept productive beta chains. CDR3 protein duplicates are merged, each entry listing the most common genes and DNA. A total of approximately 810,000 distinct CDR3 sequences appear in this sample, roughly 34% of them only once. Under 15% of the sample belongs to the ten largest clones. The sample taken for sequencing was blood. These receptors originate from a man younger than 30 in good health.

CDR3 nucleotide sequence: TGCAGTGCCCAGTGGGGCGGGGAATACAATGAGCAGTTCTTC. This gives the protein CSAQWGGEYNEQFF. This chain uses TRBV20-1 with TRBJ2-1, with D perhaps matching TRBD2 (6 bases). Germline V gene data show CDR1 as DFQATT and CDR2 as SNEGSKA (reference sequence). V was clipped by 6 bases and J by 4 bases, with 16 bases between them. The CDR3 runs 14 residues.

This clonotype has only a few counts. This chain joins TRBV10-3 and TRBJ2-2; maybe TRBD2 (5 bases). This CDR3 has 15 residues. CDR1 ENHRY and CDR2 SYGVKD come from the germline V gene. V was clipped by 0 bases and J by 0 bases, with 5 bases between them. Written as DNA, the CDR3 is TGTGCCATCAGTGAGTCCGGGACGAACACCGGGGAGCTGTTTTTT. Protein: CAISESGTNTGELFF.

The gene calls are TRBV7-2 and TRBJ1-2, with a tentative D call TRBD1 (5 bases). CDR1 is SGHTA, CDR2 FQGNSA, per germline. V shed 5 bases and J shed 5 bases, with 9 bases lying between them. The CDR3 contains 12 residues. CDR3 nucleotide sequence: TGTGCCAGCAGCGCCGACAGATATGGCTACACCTTC. Translation gives CASSADRYGYTF.

This clonotype occurred a few times. CDR3 sequence: CATSDSGTGTNEQFF. DNA of the CDR3: TGTGCCACCAGTGACTCCGGGACAGGGACCAATGAGCAGTTCTTC. V gene TRBV24-1 combines with J gene TRBJ2-1; 9 positions match TRBD1. The CDR3 is 15 residues long. Germline assignment: CDR1 KGHDR and CDR2 SFDVKD. The V gene end was trimmed by 4 bases and the J gene end by 6 bases; junction bases not matched to a gene: 6.

In its sample, this clonotype was seen a few times. V usage is TRBV4-1 and J usage is TRBJ2-5; TRBD1 agrees at 10 bases. There are 19 residues in the CDR3. Per germline, CDR1 MGHRA and CDR2 YSYEKL. J was trimmed by 11 bases and V by 2 bases; bases with no gene match: 23. CDR3 sequence: CASSQTVPGQGSKHNEQYF. The CDR3 bases are TGCGCCAGCAGCCAAACAGTCCCGGGACAGGGGTCAAAGCACAATGAGCAGTACTTC.

This clonotype came up a few times. This chain connects TRBV12-3 or TRBV12-4 to TRBJ1-1, with TRBD1 identical over 8 bases. This CDR3 has 14 residues. J lost 7 bases, V lost 6 bases, and 10 bases had no gene match. The DNA for the CDR3 is TGTGCCAGCAGCCGCCACAGGGGGAGGCTTGAAGCTTTCTTT. It codes for CASSRHRGRLEAFF.

There are a few counts of this clonotype. This CDR3 reads CASSLLRGVGSPLHF. CDR3 nucleotides: TGTGCCAGCAGTCTCCTTAGGGGGGTGGGTTCACCCCTCCACTTT. The chain links TRBV12-3 or TRBV12-4 to TRBJ1-6, with D possibly matching TRBD1 (6 bases). Trimming removed 5 bases from V and 9 bases from J, with 17 bases in between. The CDR3 totals 15 residues.

The rearrangement uses TRBV27 and TRBJ1-5; 8 bases line up with TRBD1. The CDR3 runs 15 residues. CDR1 is MNHEY and CDR2 is SMNVEV in the germline V gene (reference sequence). V was clipped by 8 bases and J by 4 bases; unmatched bases: 10. CDR3 sequence (DNA): TGTGCCAGCGGAGGGAGCGGGACAGGTAATCAGCCCCAGCATTTT. This sequence encodes CASGGSGTGNQPQHF.

This clonotype was counted at least ten times. The rearrangement uses TRBV6-5 and TRBJ2-5; 7 nucleotides align to TRBD2. CDR3 length equals 16 residues. The germline V gene has CDR1 MNHEY and CDR2 SVGAGI. V shed 0 bases and J 4 bases; nucleotides not matched to a gene: 8. The CDR3 protein is CASSYSSRGEGETQYF. CDR3 nucleotide sequence: TGTGCCAGCAGTTACTCCTCTCGGGGGGAGGGAGAGACCCAGTACTTC.

This clonotype was seen more than once but under ten times. This chain uses TRBV12-5 with TRBJ1-4; D may be TRBD1 (6 bases). The CDR3 totals 15 residues. Germline assignment: CDR1 LGHNT and CDR2 FRNRAP. The V and J ends lost 0 bases and 5 bases respectively, with 10 bases between them. For the CDR3, the DNA is TGTGCTAGTGGTTTGGTACCGACAGGCAATGAAAAACTGTTTTTT. Its protein is CASGLVPTGNEKLFF.

This chain connects TRBV7-8 to TRBJ1-2; TRBD1 aligns across 8 bases. The CDR3 contains 14 residues. J gave up 4 bases and V 8 bases, and 9 bases lay outside the gene matches. The germline gives CDR1 SGHVS, CDR2 FQNEAQ. CDR3 sequence: CASGMTGDPYGYTF. As DNA, the CDR3 is TGTGCCAGCGGAATGACAGGGGACCCCTATGGCTACACCTTC.

This clonotype was seen many times. The chain combines TRBV7-2 with TRBJ2-7; possible D gene TRBD1, 6 bases. V was shortened by 1 base and J by 1 base, with 11 bases between the two germline ends. CDR3 length equals 15 residues. Germline V gene lookup returns CDR1 SGHTA and CDR2 FQGNSA. The CDR3 loop is CASSLGTVDSYEQYF. The CDR3 DNA sequence: TGTGCCAGCAGCTTAGGGACAGTCGATTCCTACGAGCAGTACTTC.

The sample holds many counts of this clonotype. The chain is built from TRBV4-1 and TRBJ2-1, with 14 bases fitting TRBD2. V was pared by 1 base and J by 6 bases, with 8 bases of the junction left unmatched. Germline V gene data show CDR1 as MGHRA and CDR2 as YSYEKL. CDR3 length: 18 residues. CDR3 protein: CASSQGLAGGLRGNEQFF. CDR3 sequence (DNA): TGCGCCAGCAGCCAAGGACTAGCGGGGGGGCTTCGTGGCAATGAGCAGTTCTTC.

The DNA for the CDR3 is TGTGCCAGCAGTGAAGAAACGGCGGGGAATTCACCCCTCCACTTT. As protein: CASSEETAGNSPLHF. This chain uses TRBV2 with TRBJ1-6; D is unclear. Trimming shortened V by 1 base and J by 7 bases, and 11 bases separated the two germline ends. This CDR3 region has 15 residues. Germline V CDR1 and CDR2: SNHLY, FYNNEI.

At least ten counts were recorded for this clonotype. The chain joins TRBV20-1 to TRBJ1-5; D is uncertain. The germline gives CDR1 DFQATT, CDR2 SNEGSKA (reference sequence). This CDR3 has 15 amino acids. Trimming cost V 3 bases and J 2 bases, with 14 bases left between them. The CDR3 DNA reads TGCAGTGCTAGGGACCCTACAGCGGGCAATCAGCCCCAGCATTTT. Amino acids: CSARDPTAGNQPQHF.

The chain joins TRBV20-1 to TRBJ1-4, with 10 bases matching TRBD1. The CDR3 covers 15 residues. J lost 6 bases, V lost 6 bases, and 10 bases had no gene match. CDR1 DFQATT and CDR2 SNEGSKA come from the germline V gene (reference sequence). CDR3 loop: CSAPPPGTGDEKLFF. The DNA for the CDR3 is TGCAGTGCCCCTCCGCCCGGGACAGGGGATGAAAAACTGTTTTTT.

This clonotype was seen only a few times. The rearrangement uses TRBV7-2 and TRBJ2-1; D perhaps matches TRBD1 (6 bases). V lost 1 base to trimming and J lost 1 base, with 8 bases between them. Germline assignment: CDR1 SGHTA and CDR2 FQGNSA. The CDR3 runs to 15 residues. The CDR3 region has the DNA TGTGCCAGCAGCTTAGAAGGACAGTCCTACAATGAGCAGTTCTTC. It encodes CASSLEGQSYNEQFF.

This chain uses TRBV5-1 with TRBJ2-3, with D unresolved. In germline, CDR1 is SGHRS, CDR2 YFSETQ. CDR3 size: 15 residues. V shed 3 bases and J shed 7 bases, with 18 bases lying between them. This CDR3 reads CASSSRSNPLNTQYF. CDR3 DNA: TGCGCCAGCAGCTCCAGATCCAACCCCCTGAATACGCAGTATTTT.

This clonotype was recorded once. V gene TRBV20-1 combines with J gene TRBJ1-3; TRBD1 is a possible D gene (5 bases). Germline CDR1 and CDR2: DFQATT and SNEGSKA (reference sequence). The ends were cut back, 3 bases at V and 1 base at J, with 16 bases in the middle. There are 16 residues in the CDR3. CDR3 sequence: CSASGQGSFSGNTIYF. The CDR3 nucleotides are TGCAGTGCTAGTGGGCAGGGCAGTTTTTCTGGAAACACCATATATTTT.

This clonotype occurred many times. The chain employs TRBV4-3 and TRBJ1-2; 7 bases are shared with TRBD1. The CDR3 extends over 14 amino acids. J lost 5 bases, V lost 2 bases, and 5 bases had no gene match. Germline V CDR1 and CDR2: LGHNA, YSLEER. This chain's CDR3 is CASSQTRTGYGYTF. The CDR3, as DNA: TGCGCCAGCAGCCAAACCCGGACAGGTTATGGCTACACCTTC.

The CDR3 sequence is CASSQDSLLAGPPDTQYF. CDR3 DNA sequence: TGCGCCAGCAGCCAAGATTCCCTACTAGCGGGGCCCCCAGATACGCAGTATTTT. The V call is TRBV4-3, the J call TRBJ2-3; 10 bases are shared with TRBD2. Germline-derived CDR1 and CDR2 are LGHNA and YSLEER. V lost 0 bases, J lost 4 bases, and 10 bases stayed unmatched. The CDR3 covers 18 residues.

In this sample, this clonotype turned up once. The CDR3 is CASSLAGPSWEQYF. The CDR3 bases are TGTGCCAGCAGTTTAGCGGGGCCCTCTTGGGAGCAGTACTTC. The chain couples TRBV12-3 or TRBV12-4 to TRBJ2-7, with D maybe TRBD1 (5 bases). The CDR3 consists of 14 residues. V shed 0 bases and J shed 7 bases, with 13 bases lying between them.

This clonotype turned up a few times. V and J are TRBV4-2 and TRBJ2-1, with D perhaps TRBD2 (6 bases). With 6 bases removed from V and 3 bases from J, the gap between germline ends came to 18 bases. Germline CDR1 and CDR2: LGHNA and YNFKEQ. The CDR3 contains 16 residues. The CDR3 bases are TGTGCCAGCAGAACCCAGGTGGCGGGATACTACAATGAGCAGTTCTTC. It is translated as CASRTQVAGYYNEQFF.

The chain links TRBV13 to TRBJ1-5; D is undetermined. Germline CDR1 and CDR2: PRHDT and FYEKMQ (reference sequence). V was cut by 0 bases and J by 5 bases, with 8 bases left in between. The CDR3 runs to 14 residues. As DNA, the CDR3 is TGTGCCAGCAGCTTAGGGCGCGTATATCAGCCCCAGCATTTT. Amino acids: CASSLGRVYQPQHF.

The chain is built from TRBV20-1 and TRBJ1-2, with 11 bases lining up with TRBD1. Per germline, CDR1 DFQATT and CDR2 SNEGSKA (reference sequence). The CDR3 runs 15 residues. After removal of 3 bases from V and 4 bases from J, the junction contained 7 bases not matched to a gene. This chain's CDR3 is CSASRTGGVGYGYTF. The CDR3 DNA reads TGCAGTGCTAGCCGGACAGGGGGCGTTGGCTATGGCTACACCTTC.

The sample holds a few counts of this clonotype. The rearrangement joins TRBV7-2 to TRBJ1-2; 12 bases agree with TRBD1. The CDR3 contains 16 residues. Trimming cost V 1 base and J 4 bases; bases outside gene matches: 4. Per germline, CDR1 SGHTA and CDR2 FQGNSA. CDR3 nucleotides: TGTGCCAGCAGCTTAGGGGACAGGGGGCTCGGCTATGGCTACACCTTC. Protein product: CASSLGDRGLGYGYTF. Combining the CDR3 with reference TRBV7-2 and TRBJ1-2 gives the whole variable domain GAGVSQSPSNKVTEKGKDVELRCDPISGHTALYWYRQSLGQGLEFLIYFQGNSAPDKSGLPSDRFSAERTGGSVSTLTIQRTQQEDSAVYLCASSLGDRGLGYGYTFGSGTRLTVV.

Notes on this clonotype: A clone one base away is much larger, so this may be a read error. J is TRBJ2-5 and V is TRBV12-3 or TRBV12-4, with D maybe TRBD1 (6 bases). TRBJ2-7 explains the end of the DNA better; the J call may be wrong. The CDR3 has 13 amino acids. This CDR3 reads CASSVYRVHEQYF. The CDR3 region has the DNA TGTGCCAGCAGTGTATACAGGGTCCACGAGCAGTACTTC.

This clonotype was seen a handful of times. Just one base apart from a much larger clone, this may be a read error. The V call is TRBV20-1, the J call TRBJ2-7; D is unresolved. Germline V gene data show CDR1 as DFQATT and CDR2 as SNEGSKA (reference sequence). The V end was cut by 0 bases, the J end by 7 bases, with 13 bases between. This CDR3 spans 13 amino acids. In DNA, the CDR3 is TGCAGTGCTAGAGATCCAAACAACAATGAGCAGTACTTC. Protein product: CSARDPNNNEQYF.

This clonotype was seen ten or more times. The genes are TRBV6-1 and TRBJ1-6, with no clear D. Germline V gene sequence: CDR1 MNHNS, CDR2 SASEGT. Trimming left V 6 bases short and J 6 bases short, with 9 bases between. The CDR3 loop spans 13 amino acids. DNA of the CDR3: TGTGCCAGCAGACGGGCCGTTAATTCACCCCTCCACTTT. It specifies CASRRAVNSPLHF.

This clonotype was picked up a small number of times. Written as DNA, the CDR3 is TGTGCCAGCAGTTATGGGGTGAGCCAAGAGACCCAGTACTTC. Translating it yields CASSYGVSQETQYF. The chain couples TRBV6-5 to TRBJ2-5; D call uncertain. Between the trimmed V and J ends, which lost 3 bases and 1 base, there was a span of 9 bases. This CDR3 has 14 residues. Germline CDR1 is MNHEY and CDR2 is SVGAGI.

This clonotype was found a few times. The CDR3 here is CASSPEQITDTQYF. CDR3 nucleotides: TGTGCCAGCTCACCAGAGCAAATCACAGATACGCAGTATTTT. The chain carries TRBV18 and TRBJ2-3; no reliable D call. This CDR3 comprises 14 residues. V dropped 2 bases and J dropped 2 bases, with 8 bases sitting between them. Germline V CDR1 and CDR2: KGHSH, LQKENI.

This clonotype occurred once. The junction differs from germline at one of its ends, possibly a read error. The gene calls are TRBV9 and TRBJ2-3; D may be TRBD2 (6 bases). CDR3 length: 17 residues. Germline CDR1 and CDR2: SGDLS and YYNGEE. CDR3 loop: CAGSVGLADTSTDTQYF. The DNA for the CDR3 is TGTGCCGGCAGCGTAGGGTTAGCGGACACTAGCACAGATACGCAGTATTTT.